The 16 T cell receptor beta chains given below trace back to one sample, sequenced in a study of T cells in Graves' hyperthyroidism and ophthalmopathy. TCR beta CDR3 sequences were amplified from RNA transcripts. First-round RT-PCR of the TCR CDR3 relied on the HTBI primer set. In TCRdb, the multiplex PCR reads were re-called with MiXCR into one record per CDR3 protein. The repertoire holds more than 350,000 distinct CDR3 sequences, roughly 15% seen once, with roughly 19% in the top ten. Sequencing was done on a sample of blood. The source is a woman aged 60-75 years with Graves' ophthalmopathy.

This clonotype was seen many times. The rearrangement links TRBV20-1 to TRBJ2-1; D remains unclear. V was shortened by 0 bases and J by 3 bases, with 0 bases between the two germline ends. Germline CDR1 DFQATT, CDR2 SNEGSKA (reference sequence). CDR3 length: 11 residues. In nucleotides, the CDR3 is TGCAGTGCTAGAGACTACAATGAGCAGTTCTTC. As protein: CSARDYNEQFF.

CDR3 nucleotides: TGTGCCATCAGTGAGCCAGAGGCGGCTAATGTGGCCAATGAGCAGTTCTTC. It is translated as CAISEPEAANVANEQFF. This rearrangement joins TRBV10-3 to TRBJ2-1; no reliable D call. In germline, CDR1 is ENHRY, CDR2 SYGVKD. V lost 2 bases, J lost 6 bases, and 20 bases lay in between. The CDR3 is 17 amino acids.

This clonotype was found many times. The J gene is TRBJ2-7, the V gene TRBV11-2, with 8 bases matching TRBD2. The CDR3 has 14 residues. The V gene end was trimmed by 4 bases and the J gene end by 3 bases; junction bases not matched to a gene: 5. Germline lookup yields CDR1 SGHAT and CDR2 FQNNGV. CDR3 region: CASSSGGAGYEQYF. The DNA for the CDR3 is TGTGCCAGCAGCTCGGGAGGGGCCGGCTACGAGCAGTACTTC.

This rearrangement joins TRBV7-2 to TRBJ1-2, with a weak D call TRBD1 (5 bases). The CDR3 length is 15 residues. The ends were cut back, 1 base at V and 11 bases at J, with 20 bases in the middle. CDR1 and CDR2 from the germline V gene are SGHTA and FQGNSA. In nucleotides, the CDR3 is TGTGCCAGCAGCTTAGGAGGTAGCGGGAGAAAGGGGTACACCTTC. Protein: CASSLGGSGRKGYTF.

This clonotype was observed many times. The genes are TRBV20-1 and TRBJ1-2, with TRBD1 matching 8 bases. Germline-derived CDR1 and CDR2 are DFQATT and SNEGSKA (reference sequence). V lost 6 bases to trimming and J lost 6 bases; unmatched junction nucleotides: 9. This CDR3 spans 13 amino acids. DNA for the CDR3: TGCAGTGCCCCCCCCACAGGGGGACATGGCTACACCTTC. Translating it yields CSAPPTGGHGYTF.

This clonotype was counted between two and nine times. The CDR3: CASSSGTALVLGQPQHF. The DNA for the CDR3 is TGTGCCAGTAGTAGCGGGACGGCCCTAGTATTAGGTCAGCCCCAGCATTTT. This chain links TRBV19 with TRBJ1-5; TRBD1 is a possible D gene (5 bases). The CDR3 runs to 17 residues. The germline CDR1 and CDR2 sequences are LNHDA and SQIVND (reference sequence). V was cut by 4 bases and J by 6 bases, with 22 bases left in between.

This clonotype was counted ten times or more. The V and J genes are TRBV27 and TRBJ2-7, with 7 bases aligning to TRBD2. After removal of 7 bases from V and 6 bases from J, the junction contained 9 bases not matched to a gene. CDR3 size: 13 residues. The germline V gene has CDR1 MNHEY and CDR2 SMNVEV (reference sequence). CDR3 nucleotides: TGTGCCAGCACTCCAAACTCGGGGGGCGAGCAGTACTTC. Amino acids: CASTPNSGGEQYF.

The CDR3 reads CASSSSGTRLYF. The CDR3 DNA follows: TGTGCCAGCAGCTCTTCCGGGACTAGGTTGTACTTC. V and J are TRBV13 and TRBJ2-7; TRBD2 agrees at 8 bases. The V gene's germline CDR1 is PRHDT and CDR2 FYEKMQ (reference sequence). The CDR3 has 12 residues. V shed 4 bases and J 12 bases; nucleotides not matched to a gene: 8. Based on the CDR3 plus reference TRBV13 and TRBJ2-7, the full variable domain is AAGVIQSPRHLIKEKRETATLKCYPIPRHDTVYWYQQGPGQDPQFLISFYEKMQSDKGSIPDRFSAQQFSDYHSELNMSSLELGDSALYFCASSSSGTRLYFGPGTRLTVT.

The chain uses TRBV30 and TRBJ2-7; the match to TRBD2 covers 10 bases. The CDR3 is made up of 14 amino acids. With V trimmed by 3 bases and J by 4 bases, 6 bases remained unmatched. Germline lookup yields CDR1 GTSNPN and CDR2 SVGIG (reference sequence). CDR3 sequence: CAWRLAGGSYEQYF. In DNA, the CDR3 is TGTGCCTGGAGATTAGCGGGAGGCTCTTACGAGCAGTACTTC.

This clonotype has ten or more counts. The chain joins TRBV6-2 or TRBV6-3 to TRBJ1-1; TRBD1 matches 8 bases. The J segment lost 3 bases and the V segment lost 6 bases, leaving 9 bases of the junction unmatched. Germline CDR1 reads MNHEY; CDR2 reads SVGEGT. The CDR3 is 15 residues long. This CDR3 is CASSSGQGGYTEAFF. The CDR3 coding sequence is TGTGCCAGCAGCTCAGGACAGGGTGGGTACACTGAAGCTTTCTTT.

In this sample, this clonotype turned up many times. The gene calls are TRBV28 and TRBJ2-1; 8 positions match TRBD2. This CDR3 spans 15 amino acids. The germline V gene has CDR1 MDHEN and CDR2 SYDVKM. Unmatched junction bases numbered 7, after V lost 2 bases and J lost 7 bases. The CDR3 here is CASSLPVSGGNEQFF. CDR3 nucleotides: TGTGCCAGCAGTTTACCTGTGAGCGGGGGAAATGAGCAGTTCTTC.

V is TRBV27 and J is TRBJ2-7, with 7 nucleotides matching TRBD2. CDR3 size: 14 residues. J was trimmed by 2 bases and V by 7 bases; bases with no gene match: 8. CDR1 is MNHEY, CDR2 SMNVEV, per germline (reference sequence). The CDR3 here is CASTPLAGAYEQYF. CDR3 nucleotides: TGTGCCAGCACCCCCCTGGCGGGGGCCTACGAGCAGTACTTC.

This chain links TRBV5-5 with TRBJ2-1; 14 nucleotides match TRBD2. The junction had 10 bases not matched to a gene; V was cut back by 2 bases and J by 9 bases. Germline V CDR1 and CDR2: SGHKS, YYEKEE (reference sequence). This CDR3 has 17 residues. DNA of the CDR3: TGTGCCAGCAGCTTAACCGGGACTAGCGGGAGAGGGCGTGAGCAGTTCTTC. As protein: CASSLTGTSGRGREQFF.

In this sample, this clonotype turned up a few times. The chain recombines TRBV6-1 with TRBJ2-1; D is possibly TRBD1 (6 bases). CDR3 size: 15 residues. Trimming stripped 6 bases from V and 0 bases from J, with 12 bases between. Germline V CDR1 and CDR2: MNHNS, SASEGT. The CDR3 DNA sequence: TGTGCCAGCAGCCCCGACAGGAACTCCTACAATGAGCAGTTCTTC. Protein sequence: CASSPDRNSYNEQFF.

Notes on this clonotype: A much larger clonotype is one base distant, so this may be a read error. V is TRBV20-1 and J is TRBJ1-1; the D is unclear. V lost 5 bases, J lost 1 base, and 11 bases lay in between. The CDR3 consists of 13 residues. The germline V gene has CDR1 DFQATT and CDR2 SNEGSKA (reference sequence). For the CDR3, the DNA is TGCAGTGCTGGAAAACACAAGAACACTGAAGCTTTCTTT. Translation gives CSAGKHKNTEAFF.

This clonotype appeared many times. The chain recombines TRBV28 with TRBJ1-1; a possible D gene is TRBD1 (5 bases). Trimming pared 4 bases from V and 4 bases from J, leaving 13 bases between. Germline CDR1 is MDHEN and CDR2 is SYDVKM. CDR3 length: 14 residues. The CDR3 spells CASSSGLRATEAFF. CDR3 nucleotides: TGTGCCAGCAGTTCGGGACTCAGGGCCACTGAAGCTTTCTTT.